What follows describes a single T cell receptor (beta chain). Original processing notes: Researchers report that nucleated cell counts were estimated from reference gene primer amplification. The data were produced by immunoSEQ multiplex PCR, yet TCRdb's version contains in-frame clones alone and is incomplete. V, J and clone size were drawn from that table, and D and trimming were deduced from the DNA. The sample carries fewer than 100,000 clones, around 85% recorded once. The data belong to a study of blood T cell repertoires in COVID-19. Study as a whole: The origin of the acute and convalescent COVID-19 samples was the United States, Italy and Spain.

V shed 1 base and J 4 bases; nucleotides not matched to a gene: 8. The CDR3 consists of 16 residues. Germline CDR1 SQVTM, CDR2 ANQGSEA. This chain joins TRBV29-1 and TRBJ2-1, with 9 positions matching TRBD2. The receptor was derived from a man older than 75 in a cohort sampled during active COVID-19. Sequencing was done on a sample of peripheral blood. The CDR3 DNA reads as TGCAGCGTTGAAGGTTGGGCTAGCGGGGAGTACAATGAGCAGTTCTTC. It yields the protein CSVEGWASGEYNEQFF.